What follows are 5 T cell receptor beta chains derived from one specimen sequenced in a study of CD8+ T cells in alopecia areata. cDNA prepared by RNA extraction and subsequent reverse transcription served as the template for sequencing. Measured with immunoSEQ multiplex PCR; TCRdb has only the in-frame clones, and not every one. The sample shows 90,000 to 130,000 clones, 50% to 75% of them seen only once. Noted treatment: oral pan-JAK inhibitor, 5-10 mg twice daily. This material consisted of CD8+ T cells sorted from blood, taken at week 24, from a patient treated with tofacitinib. The receptors originated from a human donor with alopecia areata.

The chain links TRBV5-1 to TRBJ1-1; possible D gene TRBD1, 5 bases. Germline V lookup: CDR1 SGHRS, CDR2 YFSETQ. This CDR3 contains 14 residues. The V end was cut by 2 bases, the J end by 0 bases, with 8 bases between. In DNA form, the CDR3 reads TGCGCCAGCAGCTTAGACAGACTGAACACTGAAGCTTTCTTT. Protein product: CASSLDRLNTEAFF.

This clone was observed once. This chain connects TRBV2 to TRBJ2-5; D unresolved. The CDR3 sequence is 12 residues long. Trimming left V 8 bases short and J 2 bases short, with 9 bases between. Germline loops: CDR1 SNHLY, CDR2 FYNNEI. The CDR3 bases are TGTGCCAGCTTCCCATATCAAGAGACCCAGTACTTC. Protein product: CASFPYQETQYF. Supplemented by reference TRBV2 and TRBJ2-5, the full variable domain reads EPEVTQTPSHQVTQMGQEVILRCVPISNHLYFYWYRQILGQKVEFLVSFYNNEISEKSEIFDDQFSVERPDGSNFTLKIRSTKLEDSAMYFCASFPYQETQYFGPGTRLLVL.

To note about this clone: A much larger clonotype is one base distant, so this may be a read error. The rearrangement uses TRBV13 and TRBJ2-2; D not certain. V was clipped by 7 bases and J by 1 base, with 7 bases between them. Germline CDR1 and CDR2: PRHDT and FYEKMQ (reference sequence). The CDR3 totals 13 residues. The CDR3 nucleotides are TGTGCCAGCAACTTGGAGAACACCGGGGAGCTGTTTTTT. Its translation is CASNLENTGELFF.

The chain couples TRBV13 to TRBJ1-5, with D possibly matching TRBD1 (5 bases). In germline, CDR1 is PRHDT, CDR2 FYEKMQ (reference sequence). Deletions cut 0 bases from V and 6 bases from J, with 12 bases between. This CDR3 spans 15 amino acids. CDR3 region: CASSLGPQGGQPQHF. For the CDR3, the DNA is TGTGCCAGCAGCTTAGGCCCGCAGGGTGGTCAGCCCCAGCATTTT.

This clone was seen only a few times. V and J are TRBV5-6 and TRBJ1-2; D is ambiguous. This CDR3 spans 12 amino acids. From germline, CDR1 is SGHDT and CDR2 YYEEEE. V gave up 4 bases and J gave up 1 base, with 5 bases separating them. This CDR3 is CASSVNNYGYTF. In nucleotides, the CDR3 is TGTGCCAGCAGCGTCAATAACTATGGCTACACCTTC.